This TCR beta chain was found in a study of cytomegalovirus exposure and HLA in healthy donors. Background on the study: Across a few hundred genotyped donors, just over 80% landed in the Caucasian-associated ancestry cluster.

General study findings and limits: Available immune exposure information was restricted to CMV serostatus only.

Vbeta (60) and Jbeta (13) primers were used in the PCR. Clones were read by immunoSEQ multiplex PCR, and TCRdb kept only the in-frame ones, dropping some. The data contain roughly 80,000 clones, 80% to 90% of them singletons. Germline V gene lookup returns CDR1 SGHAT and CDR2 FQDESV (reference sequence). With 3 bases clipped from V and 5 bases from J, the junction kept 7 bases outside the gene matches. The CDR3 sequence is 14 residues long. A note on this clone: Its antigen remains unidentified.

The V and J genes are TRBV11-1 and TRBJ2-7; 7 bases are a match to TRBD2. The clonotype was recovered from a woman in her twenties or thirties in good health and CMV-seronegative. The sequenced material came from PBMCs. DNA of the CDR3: TGTGCCAGCAGCTTGGGCGGGAGTGCCAACGAGCAGTACTTC. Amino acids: CASSLGGSANEQYF.